Presented here are 27 T cell receptor beta chains from one specimen sequenced in a study of CD8+ T cells in alopecia areata. Following extraction, RNA underwent reverse transcription to cDNA, which served as the sequencing template. Clones were read by immunoSEQ multiplex PCR, and TCRdb kept only the in-frame ones, dropping some. The sample contains roughly 180,000 clones, roughly 59% of which appear only once. The material sequenced was CD4+ T cells sorted from blood, taken at week 0. The receptor set was obtained from a human donor with alopecia areata.

The chain uses TRBV30 and TRBJ2-7, with D unclear. The CDR3 loop spans 12 amino acids. V dropped 2 bases and J dropped 7 bases, with 12 bases sitting between them. The germline V gene has CDR1 GTSNPN and CDR2 SVGIG (reference sequence). The CDR3 coding sequence is TGTGCCTGGAGTAAGGCAGCCTGGGAGCAGTACTTC. Translated, it gives CAWSKAAWEQYF.

This clone was seen more than once but under ten times. Other nucleotide sequences from this sample produce the same CDR3. The rearrangement joins TRBV29-1 to TRBJ2-7; the D gene is possibly TRBD2 (5 bases). V was shortened by 0 bases and J by 3 bases, with 9 bases between the two germline ends. This CDR3 spans 13 amino acids. The germline V gene encodes CDR1 SQVTM and CDR2 ANQGSEA. The CDR3 DNA reads as TGCAGCGTTGAAGATCGTGGGAGCTACGAGCAGTACTTC. Translated, it gives CSVEDRGSYEQYF.

V usage is TRBV19 and J usage is TRBJ1-2, with D unclear. Trimming removed 4 bases at V and 2 bases at J, with 8 bases between. Germline V gives CDR1 LNHDA, CDR2 SQIVND (reference sequence). The CDR3 consists of 13 residues. The CDR3 coding sequence is TGTGCCAGTAGTACCTCGGTGAACTATGGCTACACCTTC. Its translation: CASSTSVNYGYTF.

V usage is TRBV2 and J usage is TRBJ2-7; unclear D gene. V was trimmed by 6 bases and J by 0 bases, leaving 3 bases between them. The germline CDR1 and CDR2 sequences are SNHLY and FYNNEI. This CDR3 is 11 amino acids long. As DNA, the CDR3 is TGTGCCAGCAGGAGCTCCTACGAGCAGTACTTC. It translates to CASRSSYEQYF. Based on the CDR3 plus reference TRBV2 and TRBJ2-7, the full variable domain is EPEVTQTPSHQVTQMGQEVILRCVPISNHLYFYWYRQILGQKVEFLVSFYNNEISEKSEIFDDQFSVERPDGSNFTLKIRSTKLEDSAMYFCASRSSYEQYFGPGTRLTVT.

This chain joins TRBV29-1 and TRBJ1-2, with TRBD1 matching over 8 bases. The germline gives CDR1 SQVTM, CDR2 ANQGSEA. The CDR3 is 12 residues long. Unmatched junction bases numbered 6, after V lost 5 bases and J lost 7 bases. CDR3 bases: TGCAGCGTTCCAGGGGGCATGGGTGGCTACACCTTC. This encodes CSVPGGMGGYTF.

This clone appeared once. The V call is TRBV27, the J call TRBJ1-2; D uncertain. Germline values: CDR1 MNHEY, CDR2 SMNVEV (reference sequence). The CDR3 is 11 amino acids. The ends were cut back, 6 bases at V and 5 bases at J, with 7 bases in the middle. As DNA, the CDR3 is TGTGCCAGCAGAGGGATATATGGCTACACCTTC. As protein: CASRGIYGYTF.

The chain links TRBV20-1 to TRBJ1-2; D is uncertain. Trimming cost V 3 bases and J 4 bases, with 6 bases left between them. Germline V CDR1 and CDR2: DFQATT, SNEGSKA (reference sequence). The CDR3 is 11 amino acids. This chain's CDR3 is CSASKAYGYTF. CDR3 in DNA: TGCAGTGCTAGTAAAGCCTATGGCTACACCTTC.

The rearrangement uses TRBV28 and TRBJ2-3, with TRBD2 as a possible D gene (7 bases). This CDR3 is 15 amino acids long. V was pared by 2 bases and J by 8 bases, with 17 bases between. Germline CDR1 MDHEN, CDR2 SYDVKM. The CDR3 loop is CASSLAGALVGTQYF. CDR3 coding DNA: TGTGCCAGCAGTTTAGCGGGGGCCCTCGTAGGTACGCAGTATTTT.

The chain links TRBV14 to TRBJ2-2; no clear D. V was cut by 1 base and J by 6 bases, with 6 bases left in between. The CDR3 covers 13 residues. Germline lookup yields CDR1 SGHDN and CDR2 FVKESK. CDR3 in amino acids: CASSQGYAGELFF. In nucleotides, the CDR3 is TGTGCCAGCAGCCAAGGGTATGCCGGGGAGCTGTTTTTT.

This chain uses TRBV10-3 with TRBJ2-3; D gene unclear. The germline gives CDR1 ENHRY, CDR2 SYGVKD. V was shortened by 4 bases and J by 1 base, with 3 bases between the two germline ends. CDR3 size: 12 residues. For the CDR3, the DNA is TGTGCCATCAGTGCGGGCACAGATACGCAGTATTTT. This encodes CAISAGTDTQYF.

This clone has just a few counts. This sample also contains other DNA sequences that code for the same CDR3. The genes are TRBV30 and TRBJ1-2; D ambiguous. Germline V gene sequence: CDR1 GTSNPN, CDR2 SVGIG (reference sequence). This CDR3 comprises 11 residues. V was clipped by 0 bases and J by 5 bases, with 4 bases between them. The DNA for the CDR3 is TGTGCCTGGAGTGTACGGTATGGCTACACCTTC. Amino acids: CAWSVRYGYTF.

The chain is built from TRBV7-8 and TRBJ2-3; TRBD1 or TRBD2 may be the D gene (5 bases each). This CDR3 is built from 14 residues. The germline CDR1 and CDR2 sequences are SGHVS and FQNEAQ. V was shortened by 5 bases and J by 2 bases, with 11 bases between the two germline ends. The CDR3 DNA is TGTGCCAGCAGCGTCCGGGACCACACAGATACGCAGTATTTT. Its translation is CASSVRDHTDTQYF.

The J gene is TRBJ2-2, the V gene TRBV5-1, with D perhaps being TRBD1 or TRBD2 (5 bases each). The length of the CDR3 is 13 residues. Germline V gives CDR1 SGHRS, CDR2 YFSETQ. V lost 6 bases and J lost 5, with 11 bases in between. DNA of the CDR3: TGCGCCAGCAATGGGGGATCAACCGGGGAGCTGTTTTTT. As protein: CASNGGSTGELFF. Using reference TRBV5-1 and TRBJ2-2 for the parts outside the CDR3, the full variable domain is KAGVTQTPRYLIKTRGQQVTLSCSPISGHRSVSWYQQTPGQGLQFLFEYFSETQRNKGNFPGRFSGRQFSNSRSEMNVSTLELGDSALYLCASNGGSTGELFFGEGSRLTVL.

This clone was counted a few times. The genes are TRBV6-6 and TRBJ2-5; 9 bases align to TRBD1. The germline V gene has CDR1 MNHNY and CDR2 SVGAGI (reference sequence). The junction had 7 bases not matched to a gene; V was cut back by 6 bases and J by 2 bases. The CDR3 spans 15 residues. The CDR3 is CASRVSGQGQETQYF. In DNA form, the CDR3 reads TGTGCCAGCAGAGTTTCGGGACAGGGACAAGAGACCCAGTACTTC.

The chain uses TRBV30 and TRBJ1-2, with a tentative D call TRBD1 (6 bases). V was shortened by 2 bases and J by 3 bases, with 13 bases between the two germline ends. This CDR3 has 14 amino acids. In germline, CDR1 is GTSNPN, CDR2 SVGIG (reference sequence). CDR3 nucleotide sequence: TGTGCCTGGAGTCCGGGACACGGATACTATGGCTACACCTTC. Translating gives CAWSPGHGYYGYTF.

The chain carries TRBV11-3 and TRBJ2-3; D unclear. V was pared by 2 bases and J by 2 bases, with 8 bases between. The CDR3 contains 14 residues. Germline CDR1 and CDR2: SGHNT and YENEEA. CDR3 sequence reads: CASSLKGPTDTQYF. CDR3 nucleotides: TGTGCCAGCAGCTTAAAGGGTCCCACAGATACGCAGTATTTT.

The chain joins TRBV20-1 to TRBJ2-1; D gene uncertain. CDR1 and CDR2 from the germline V gene are DFQATT and SNEGSKA (reference sequence). V lost 8 bases and J lost 4, with 9 bases in between. The CDR3 covers 11 residues. CDR3 in DNA: TGCAGTAGCCCGGATTACAATGAGCAGTTCTTC. It yields the protein CSSPDYNEQFF.

The chain employs TRBV5-6 and TRBJ1-6; TRBD1 might be the D (5 bases). Germline lookup yields CDR1 SGHDT and CDR2 YYEEEE. The CDR3 loop spans 15 amino acids. Trimming stripped 4 bases from V and 7 bases from J, with 15 bases between. CDR3 amino acids: CASSGTGVSNSPLHF. CDR3 in DNA: TGTGCCAGCAGCGGGACGGGGGTGTCAAATTCACCCCTCCACTTT.

The chain employs TRBV5-1 and TRBJ2-7; D gene unclear. The CDR3 covers 13 residues. Trimming left V 2 bases short and J 6 bases short, with 12 bases between. Germline loops: CDR1 SGHRS, CDR2 YFSETQ. The CDR3 here is CASSFTVSGEQYF. CDR3 DNA: TGCGCCAGCAGCTTTACAGTGTCGGGCGAGCAGTACTTC. Drawing the rest from reference TRBV5-1 and TRBJ2-7, the complete variable domain is KAGVTQTPRYLIKTRGQQVTLSCSPISGHRSVSWYQQTPGQGLQFLFEYFSETQRNKGNFPGRFSGRQFSNSRSEMNVSTLELGDSALYLCASSFTVSGEQYFGPGTRLTVT.

This chain connects TRBV30 to TRBJ1-3; D is ambiguous. Germline V gene lookup returns CDR1 GTSNPN and CDR2 SVGIG (reference sequence). Between the trimmed V and J ends, which lost 4 bases and 1 base, there was a span of 5 bases. The length of the CDR3 is 12 residues. This chain's CDR3 is CAWTESGNTIYF. In nucleotides, the CDR3 is TGTGCCTGGACGGAATCTGGAAACACCATATATTTT.

This clone was found a few times. The chain couples TRBV29-1 to TRBJ2-4; perhaps TRBD1 as D (6 bases). Between the trimmed V and J ends, which lost 4 bases and 8 bases, there was a span of 12 bases. CDR3 length: 12 residues. Germline CDR1 reads SQVTM; CDR2 reads ANQGSEA. DNA for the CDR3: TGCAGCGTTGGCAGGGGACGGGACATTCAGTACTTC. Its protein product is CSVGRGRDIQYF.

The chain employs TRBV30 and TRBJ2-7, with D possibly being TRBD2 (5 bases). Between the trimmed V and J ends, which lost 0 bases and 9 bases, there was a span of 15 bases. CDR3 length equals 13 residues. Germline values: CDR1 GTSNPN, CDR2 SVGIG (reference sequence). The CDR3 spells CAWSVERARGQYF. CDR3 nucleotide sequence: TGTGCCTGGAGTGTGGAACGGGCCCGGGGGCAGTACTTC. Full variable domain (rest looked up from reference TRBV30 and TRBJ2-7): SQTIHQWPATLVQPVGSPLSLECTVEGTSNPNLYWYRQAAGRGLQLLFYSVGIGQISSEVPQNLSASRPQDRQFILSSKKLLLSDSGFYLCAWSVERARGQYFGPGTRLTVT.

CDR3 in amino acids: CASSLEPGAGETQYF. The CDR3 DNA reads as TGCGCCAGCAGCTTGGAACCGGGGGCCGGAGAGACCCAGTACTTC. The chain recombines TRBV5-1 with TRBJ2-5; perhaps D is TRBD1 or TRBD2 (6 bases each). The CDR3 totals 15 residues. Germline V gives CDR1 SGHRS, CDR2 YFSETQ. V lost 0 bases to trimming and J lost 4 bases, with 13 bases between them. Combining the CDR3 with reference TRBV5-1 and TRBJ2-5 gives the whole variable domain KAGVTQTPRYLIKTRGQQVTLSCSPISGHRSVSWYQQTPGQGLQFLFEYFSETQRNKGNFPGRFSGRQFSNSRSEMNVSTLELGDSALYLCASSLEPGAGETQYFGPGTRLLVL.

As concerns this clone: Additional DNA sequences in this sample encode the identical CDR3. The V and J genes are TRBV29-1 and TRBJ1-5; D possibly corresponds to TRBD1 (6 bases). The CDR3 is 12 amino acids. Germline CDR1 SQVTM, CDR2 ANQGSEA. V was clipped by 5 bases and J by 4 bases, with 9 bases between them. For the CDR3, the DNA is TGCAGCGTTCAACAGGGAAATCAGCCCCAGCATTTT. It is translated as CSVQQGNQPQHF.

The J gene is TRBJ2-1, the V gene TRBV2, with 8 bases identical to TRBD2. The CDR3 runs to 15 residues. CDR1 and CDR2 (germline): SNHLY, FYNNEI. The junction had 8 bases not matched to a gene; V was cut back by 6 bases and J by 4 bases. The CDR3 reads CASRPGGGRYNEQFF. CDR3 coding DNA: TGTGCCAGCAGACCAGGAGGCGGGAGGTACAATGAGCAGTTCTTC.

The chain has TRBV29-1 and TRBJ1-1, with D unclear. V lost 4 bases and J lost 0, with 12 bases in between. Per germline, CDR1 SQVTM and CDR2 ANQGSEA. This CDR3 is built from 14 residues. CDR3 in amino acids: CSVVTEKMNTEAFF. The CDR3, as DNA: TGCAGCGTTGTAACAGAGAAGATGAACACTGAAGCTTTCTTT. The full variable domain, in which reference TRBV29-1 and TRBJ1-1 provide the parts outside the CDR3, is SAVISQKPSRDICQRGTSLTIQCQVDSQVTMMFWYRQQPGQSLTLIATANQGSEATYESGFVIDKFPISRPNLTFSTLTVSNMSPEDSSIYLCSVVTEKMNTEAFFGQGTRLTVV.

The rearrangement joins TRBV2 to TRBJ2-3; D is ambiguous. Germline V gene data show CDR1 as SNHLY and CDR2 as FYNNEI. V dropped 1 base and J dropped 13 bases, with 6 bases sitting between them. The CDR3 consists of 10 residues. The CDR3 DNA sequence: TGTGCCAGCAGTGAAGGACGAGAGTATTTT. Residues: CASSEGREYF.